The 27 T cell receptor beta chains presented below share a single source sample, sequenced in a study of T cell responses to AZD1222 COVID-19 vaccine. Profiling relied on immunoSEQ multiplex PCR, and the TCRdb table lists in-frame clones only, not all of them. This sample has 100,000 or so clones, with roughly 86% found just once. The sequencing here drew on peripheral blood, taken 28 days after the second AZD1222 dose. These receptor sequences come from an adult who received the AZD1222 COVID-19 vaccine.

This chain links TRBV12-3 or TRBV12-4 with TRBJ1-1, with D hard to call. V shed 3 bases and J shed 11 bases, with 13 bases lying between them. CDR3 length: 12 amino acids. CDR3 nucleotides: TGTGCCAGCAGTTTTGTCGGGGTCGGGGCTTTCTTT. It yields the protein CASSFVGVGAFF.

The CDR3 DNA follows: TGTGCCAGCAGCGGGGGGACTAGCGGGGAACTTTACGAGCAGTACTTC. It is translated as CASSGGTSGELYEQYF. The chain has TRBV7-8 and TRBJ2-7; 13 nucleotides align to TRBD2. The germline gives CDR1 SGHVS, CDR2 FQNEAQ. The CDR3 runs 16 residues. V shed 5 bases, J shed 4 bases, and the junction held 8 bases outside the gene matches. Full variable domain (missing parts from reference TRBV7-8 and TRBJ2-7): GAGVSQSPRYKVAKRGQDVALRCDPISGHVSLFWYQQALGQGPEFLTYFQNEAQLDKSGLPSDRFFAERPEGSVSTLKIQRTQQEDSAVYLCASSGGTSGELYEQYFGPGTRLTVT.

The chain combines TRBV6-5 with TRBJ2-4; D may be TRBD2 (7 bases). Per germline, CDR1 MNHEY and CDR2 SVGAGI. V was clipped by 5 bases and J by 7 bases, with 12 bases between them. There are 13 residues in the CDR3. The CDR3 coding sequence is TGTGCCAGCAGTCCTGGGGGGGGCAACATTCAGTACTTC. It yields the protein CASSPGGGNIQYF.

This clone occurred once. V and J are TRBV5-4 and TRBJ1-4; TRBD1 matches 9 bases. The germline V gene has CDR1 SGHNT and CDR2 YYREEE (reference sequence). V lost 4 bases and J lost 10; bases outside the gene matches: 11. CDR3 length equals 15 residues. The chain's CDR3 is CASSTPGTGNSKLFF. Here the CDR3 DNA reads TGTGCCAGCAGCACCCCCGGGACAGGGAACTCAAAACTGTTTTTT. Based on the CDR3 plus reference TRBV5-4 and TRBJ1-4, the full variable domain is ETGVTQSPTHLIKTRGQQVTLRCSSQSGHNTVSWYQQALGQGPQFIFQYYREEENGRGNFPPRFSGLQFPNYSSELNVNALELDDSALYLCASSTPGTGNSKLFFGSGTQLSVL.

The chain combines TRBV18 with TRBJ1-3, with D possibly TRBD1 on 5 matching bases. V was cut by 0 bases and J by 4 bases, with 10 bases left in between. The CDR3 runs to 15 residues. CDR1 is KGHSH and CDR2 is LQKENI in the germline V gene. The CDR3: CASSPPGTAGNTIYF. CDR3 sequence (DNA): TGTGCCAGCTCACCACCCGGGACGGCAGGAAACACCATATATTTT.

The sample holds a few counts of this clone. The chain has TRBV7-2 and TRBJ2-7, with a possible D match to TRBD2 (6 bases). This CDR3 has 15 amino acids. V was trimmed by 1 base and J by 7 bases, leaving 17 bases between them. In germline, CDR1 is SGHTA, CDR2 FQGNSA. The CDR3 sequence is CASSLESGRQWEQYF. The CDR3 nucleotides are TGTGCCAGCAGCTTAGAGAGCGGGCGCCAATGGGAGCAGTACTTC.

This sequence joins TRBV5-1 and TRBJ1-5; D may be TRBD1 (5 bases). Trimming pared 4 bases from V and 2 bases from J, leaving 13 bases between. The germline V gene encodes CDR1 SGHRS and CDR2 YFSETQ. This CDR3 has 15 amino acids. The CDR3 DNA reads TGCGCCAGCAGCCCCGAGGGGTTTGGCAATCAGCCCCAGCATTTT. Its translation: CASSPEGFGNQPQHF.

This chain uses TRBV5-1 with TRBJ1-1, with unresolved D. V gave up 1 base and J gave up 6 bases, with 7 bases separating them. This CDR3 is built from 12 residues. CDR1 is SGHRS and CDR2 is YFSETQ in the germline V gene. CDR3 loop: CASSLLGSEAFF. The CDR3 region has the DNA TGCGCCAGCAGCTTGCTGGGATCTGAAGCTTTCTTT.

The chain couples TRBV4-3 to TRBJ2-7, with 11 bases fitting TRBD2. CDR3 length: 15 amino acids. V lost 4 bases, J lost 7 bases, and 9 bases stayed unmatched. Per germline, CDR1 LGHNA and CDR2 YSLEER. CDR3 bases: TGCGCCAGCAGCCCCTCACTAGCGGGAGAACGGGAGCAGTACTTC. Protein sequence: CASSPSLAGEREQYF.

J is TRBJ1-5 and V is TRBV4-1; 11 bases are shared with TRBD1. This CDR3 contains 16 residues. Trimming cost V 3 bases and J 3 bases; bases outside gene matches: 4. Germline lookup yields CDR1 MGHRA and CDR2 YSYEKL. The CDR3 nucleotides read TGCGCCAGCAGCCAGGGGACAGGGGGAACCAATCAGCCCCAGCATTTT. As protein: CASSQGTGGTNQPQHF.

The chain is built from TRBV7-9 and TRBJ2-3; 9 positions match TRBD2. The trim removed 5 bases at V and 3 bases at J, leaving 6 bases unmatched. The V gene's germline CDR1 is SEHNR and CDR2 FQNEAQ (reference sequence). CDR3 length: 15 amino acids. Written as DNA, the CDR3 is TGTGCCAGCAGCCGCGGGAGGGCCCCGACAGATACGCAGTATTTT. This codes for CASSRGRAPTDTQYF.

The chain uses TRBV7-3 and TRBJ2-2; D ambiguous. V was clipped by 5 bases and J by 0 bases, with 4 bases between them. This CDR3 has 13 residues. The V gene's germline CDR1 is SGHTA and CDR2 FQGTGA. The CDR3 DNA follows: TGTGCCAGCAGCCCCTCGAACACCGGGGAGCTGTTTTTT. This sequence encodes CASSPSNTGELFF. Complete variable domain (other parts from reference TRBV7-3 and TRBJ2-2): GAGVSQTPSNKVTEKGKYVELRCDPISGHTALYWYRQSLGQGPEFLIYFQGTGAADDSGLPNDRFFAVRPEGSVSTLKIQRTERGDSAVYLCASSPSNTGELFFGEGSRLTVL.

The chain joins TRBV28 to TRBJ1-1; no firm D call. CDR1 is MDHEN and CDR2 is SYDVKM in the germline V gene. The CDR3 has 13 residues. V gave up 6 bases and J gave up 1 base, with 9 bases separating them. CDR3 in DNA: TGTGCCAGCAGACCTAGTAAGAACACTGAAGCTTTCTTT. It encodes CASRPSKNTEAFF.

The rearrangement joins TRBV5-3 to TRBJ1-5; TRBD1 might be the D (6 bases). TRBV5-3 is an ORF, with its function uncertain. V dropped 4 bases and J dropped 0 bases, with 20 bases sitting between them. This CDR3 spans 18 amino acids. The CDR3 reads CARSPKKDSTISNQPQHF. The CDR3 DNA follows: TGTGCCAGAAGCCCAAAAAAGGACAGTACGATTAGCAATCAGCCCCAGCATTTT.

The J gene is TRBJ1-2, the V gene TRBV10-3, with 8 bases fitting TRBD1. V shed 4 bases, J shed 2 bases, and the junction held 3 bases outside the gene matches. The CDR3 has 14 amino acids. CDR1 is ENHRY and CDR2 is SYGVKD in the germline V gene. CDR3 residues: CAISGTGNNYGYTF. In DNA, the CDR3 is TGTGCCATCAGTGGGACAGGGAACAACTATGGCTACACCTTC.

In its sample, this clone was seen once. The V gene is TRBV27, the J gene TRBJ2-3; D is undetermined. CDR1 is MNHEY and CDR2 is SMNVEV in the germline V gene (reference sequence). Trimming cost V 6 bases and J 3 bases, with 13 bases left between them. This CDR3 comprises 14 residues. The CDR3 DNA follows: TGTGCCAGCAGGGTTGGGCCCCTGACAGATACGCAGTATTTT. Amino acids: CASRVGPLTDTQYF.

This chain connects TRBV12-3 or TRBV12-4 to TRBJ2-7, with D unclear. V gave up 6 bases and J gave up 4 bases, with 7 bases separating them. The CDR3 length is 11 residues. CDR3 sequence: CASSPEYEQYF. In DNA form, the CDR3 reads TGTGCCAGCAGCCCCGAGTACGAGCAGTACTTC.

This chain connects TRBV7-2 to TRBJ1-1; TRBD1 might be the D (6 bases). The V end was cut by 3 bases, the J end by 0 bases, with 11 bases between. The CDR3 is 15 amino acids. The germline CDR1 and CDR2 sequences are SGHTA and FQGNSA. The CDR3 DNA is TGTGCCAGCAGCTTGGGGCGGGGGCTGAACACTGAAGCTTTCTTT. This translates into CASSLGRGLNTEAFF.

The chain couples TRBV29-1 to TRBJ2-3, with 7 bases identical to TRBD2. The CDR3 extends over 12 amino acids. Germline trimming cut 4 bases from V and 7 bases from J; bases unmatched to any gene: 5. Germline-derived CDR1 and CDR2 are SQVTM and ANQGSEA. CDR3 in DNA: TGCAGCGTTGTATCGGGAGGAAATACGCAGTATTTT. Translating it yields CSVVSGGNTQYF.

The CDR3 loop reads CAPSARENTGELFF. CDR3 sequence (DNA): TGCGCCCCCTCGGCGAGGGAGAACACCGGGGAGCTGTTTTTT. The chain combines TRBV4-1 with TRBJ2-2; D is perhaps TRBD2 (5 bases). The CDR3 spans 14 residues. CDR1 and CDR2 from the germline V gene are MGHRA and YSYEKL. Deletions cut 11 bases from V and 1 base from J, with 14 bases between.

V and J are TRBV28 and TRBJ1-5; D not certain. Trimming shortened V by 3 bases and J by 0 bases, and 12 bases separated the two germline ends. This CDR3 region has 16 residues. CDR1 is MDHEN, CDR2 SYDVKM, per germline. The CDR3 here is CASSFDVGSSNQPQHF. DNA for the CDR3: TGTGCCAGCAGTTTTGATGTCGGCAGTAGCAATCAGCCCCAGCATTTT.

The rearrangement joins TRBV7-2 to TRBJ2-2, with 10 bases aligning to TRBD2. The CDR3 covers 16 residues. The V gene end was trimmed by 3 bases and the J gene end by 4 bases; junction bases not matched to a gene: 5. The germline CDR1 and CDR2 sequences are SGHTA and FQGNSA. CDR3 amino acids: CASSFRTSGGTGELFF. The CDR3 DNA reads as TGTGCCAGCAGCTTTCGGACTAGCGGTGGCACCGGGGAGCTGTTTTTT. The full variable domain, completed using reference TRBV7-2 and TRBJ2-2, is GAGVSQSPSNKVTEKGKDVELRCDPISGHTALYWYRQSLGQGLEFLIYFQGNSAPDKSGLPSDRFSAERTGGSVSTLTIQRTQQEDSAVYLCASSFRTSGGTGELFFGEGSRLTVL.

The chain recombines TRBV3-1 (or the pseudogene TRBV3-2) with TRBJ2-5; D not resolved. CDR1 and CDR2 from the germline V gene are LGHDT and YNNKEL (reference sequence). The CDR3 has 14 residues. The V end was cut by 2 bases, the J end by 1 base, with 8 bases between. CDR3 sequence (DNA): TGTGCCAGCAGCCAACGGACGGCCCAAGAGACCCAGTACTTC. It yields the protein CASSQRTAQETQYF.

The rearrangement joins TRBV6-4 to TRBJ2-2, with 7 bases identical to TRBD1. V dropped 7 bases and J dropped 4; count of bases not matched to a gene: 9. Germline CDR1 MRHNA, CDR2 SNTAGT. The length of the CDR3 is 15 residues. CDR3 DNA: TGTGCCAGCAAGCCGGACAGGAGCAGCACCGGGGAGCTGTTTTTT. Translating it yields CASKPDRSSTGELFF.

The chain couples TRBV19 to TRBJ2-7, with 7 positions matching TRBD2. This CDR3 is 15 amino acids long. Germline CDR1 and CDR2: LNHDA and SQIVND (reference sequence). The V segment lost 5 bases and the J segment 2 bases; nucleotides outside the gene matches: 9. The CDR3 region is CASSPQRGTPYEQYF. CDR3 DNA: TGTGCCAGTAGTCCCCAGCGGGGCACCCCCTACGAGCAGTACTTC.

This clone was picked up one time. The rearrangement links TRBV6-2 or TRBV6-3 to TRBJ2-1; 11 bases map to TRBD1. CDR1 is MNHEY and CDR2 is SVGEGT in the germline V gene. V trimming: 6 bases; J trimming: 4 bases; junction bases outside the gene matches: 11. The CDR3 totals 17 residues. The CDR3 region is CASRPSRGQGGYNEQFF. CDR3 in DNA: TGTGCCAGCAGACCTTCCCGGGGACAGGGGGGATACAATGAGCAGTTCTTC.

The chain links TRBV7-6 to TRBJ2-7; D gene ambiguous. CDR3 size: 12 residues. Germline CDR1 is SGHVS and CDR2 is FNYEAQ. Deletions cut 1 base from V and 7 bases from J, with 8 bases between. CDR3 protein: CASSLVSGEQYF. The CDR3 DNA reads TGTGCCAGCAGCTTAGTCTCCGGGGAGCAGTACTTC. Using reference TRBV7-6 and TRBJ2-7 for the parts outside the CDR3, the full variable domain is GAGVSQSPRYKVTKRGQDVALRCDPISGHVSLYWYRQALGQGPEFLTYFNYEAQQDKSGLPNDRFSAERPEGSISTLTIQRTEQRDSAMYRCASSLVSGEQYFGPGTRLTVT.